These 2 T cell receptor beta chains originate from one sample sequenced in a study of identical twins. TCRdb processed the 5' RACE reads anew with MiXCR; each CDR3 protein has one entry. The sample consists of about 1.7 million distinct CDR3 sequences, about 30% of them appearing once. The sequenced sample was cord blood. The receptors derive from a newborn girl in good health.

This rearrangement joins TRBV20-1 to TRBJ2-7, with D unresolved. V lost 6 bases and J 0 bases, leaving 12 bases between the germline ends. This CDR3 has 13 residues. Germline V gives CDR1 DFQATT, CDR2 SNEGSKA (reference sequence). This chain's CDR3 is CSAQPADSYEQYF. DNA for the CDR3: TGCAGTGCCCAGCCGGCTGACTCCTACGAGCAGTACTTC.

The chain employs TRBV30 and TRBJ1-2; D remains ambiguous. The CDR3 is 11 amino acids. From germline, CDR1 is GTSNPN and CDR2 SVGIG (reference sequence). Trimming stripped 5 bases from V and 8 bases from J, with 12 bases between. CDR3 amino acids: CAWHFGGGYTF. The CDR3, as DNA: TGTGCCTGGCACTTCGGCGGAGGCTACACCTTC.